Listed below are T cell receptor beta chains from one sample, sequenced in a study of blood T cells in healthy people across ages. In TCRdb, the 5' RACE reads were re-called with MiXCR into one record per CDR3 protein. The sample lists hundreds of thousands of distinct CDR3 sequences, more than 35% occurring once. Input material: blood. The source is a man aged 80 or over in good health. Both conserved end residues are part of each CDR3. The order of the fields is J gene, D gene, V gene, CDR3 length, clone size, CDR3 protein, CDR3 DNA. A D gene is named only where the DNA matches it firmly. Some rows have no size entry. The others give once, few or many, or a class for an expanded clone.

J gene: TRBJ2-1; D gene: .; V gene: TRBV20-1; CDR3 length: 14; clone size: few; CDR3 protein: CSARDGGFYNEQFF; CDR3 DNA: TGCAGTGCTAGAGATGGGGGGTTCTACAATGAGCAGTTCTTC
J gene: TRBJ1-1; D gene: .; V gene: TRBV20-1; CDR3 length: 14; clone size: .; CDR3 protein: CSAPPRGWNTEAFF; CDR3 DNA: TGCAGTGCCCCCCCCCGGGGGTGGAACACTGAAGCTTTCTTT
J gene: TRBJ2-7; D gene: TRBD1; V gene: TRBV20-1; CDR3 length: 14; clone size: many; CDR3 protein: CSAPGTGGLYEQYF; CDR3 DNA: TGCAGTGCCCCCGGGACAGGGGGCTTATACGAGCAGTACTTC
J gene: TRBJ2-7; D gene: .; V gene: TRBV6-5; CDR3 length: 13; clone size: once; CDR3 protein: CASRHKSSYEQYF; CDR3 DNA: TGTGCCAGCCGACACAAGAGCTCCTACGAGCAGTACTTC
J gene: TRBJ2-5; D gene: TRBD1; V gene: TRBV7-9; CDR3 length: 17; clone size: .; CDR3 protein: CASSPIEADRGGETQYF; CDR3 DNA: TGTGCCAGCAGCCCCATCGAGGCGGACAGGGGCGGAGAGACCCAGTACTTC
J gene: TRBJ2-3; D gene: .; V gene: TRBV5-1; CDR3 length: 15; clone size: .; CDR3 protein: CASSLTGIFADTQYF; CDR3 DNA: TGCGCCAGCAGCTTGACAGGGATCTTCGCAGATACGCAGTATTTT
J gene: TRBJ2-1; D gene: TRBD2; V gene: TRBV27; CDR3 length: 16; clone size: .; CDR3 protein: CASRLAGVFPGNEQFF; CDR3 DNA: TGTGCCAGCCGACTAGCGGGCGTATTCCCGGGCAATGAGCAGTTCTTC
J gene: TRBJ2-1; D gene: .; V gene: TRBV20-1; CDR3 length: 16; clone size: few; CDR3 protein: CSARNPETGIHNEQFF; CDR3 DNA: TGCAGTGCTAGAAATCCGGAGACAGGAATACACAATGAGCAGTTCTTC
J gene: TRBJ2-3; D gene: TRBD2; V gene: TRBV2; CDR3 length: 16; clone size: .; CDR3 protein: CASSGSGRSGTDTQYF; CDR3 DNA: TGTGCCAGCAGTGGTAGCGGGAGATCGGGCACAGATACGCAGTATTTT
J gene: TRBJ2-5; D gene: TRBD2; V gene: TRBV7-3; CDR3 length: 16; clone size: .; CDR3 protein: CASSPRTSGRDNEQYF; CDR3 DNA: TGTGCCAGCAGCCCTAGGACTAGCGGGAGAGACAATGAGCAGTACTTC
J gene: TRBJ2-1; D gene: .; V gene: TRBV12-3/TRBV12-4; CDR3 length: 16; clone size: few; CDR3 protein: CASSPSTGTVYNEQFF; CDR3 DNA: TGTGCCAGCAGTCCATCTACCGGGACGGTGTACAATGAGCAGTTCTTC
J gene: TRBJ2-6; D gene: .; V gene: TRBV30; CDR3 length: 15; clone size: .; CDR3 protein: CAWSVGGLGANVLTF; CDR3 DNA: TGTGCCTGGAGTGTCGGGGGTCTGGGGGCCAACGTCCTGACTTTC
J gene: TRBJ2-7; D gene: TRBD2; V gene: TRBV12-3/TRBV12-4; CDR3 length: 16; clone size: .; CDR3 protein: CASSSGLAGAAYEQYF; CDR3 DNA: TGTGCCAGCAGTTCGGGACTAGCGGGAGCCGCCTACGAGCAGTACTTC
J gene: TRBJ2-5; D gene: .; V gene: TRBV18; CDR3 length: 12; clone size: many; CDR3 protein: CASSQYQETQYF; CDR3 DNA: TGTGCCAGCTCACAGTACCAAGAGACCCAGTACTTC
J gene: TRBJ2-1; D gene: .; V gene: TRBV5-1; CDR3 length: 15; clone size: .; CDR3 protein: CASSLGPKQVNEQFF; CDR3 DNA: TGCGCCAGCAGCTTGGGGCCTAAGCAGGTTAATGAGCAGTTCTTC
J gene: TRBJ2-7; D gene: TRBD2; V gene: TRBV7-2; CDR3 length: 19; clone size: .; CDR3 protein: CASSLTPGLAGKGYNEQYF; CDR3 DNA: TGTGCCAGCAGTCTTACACCAGGACTAGCGGGAAAGGGGTACAATGAGCAGTACTTC
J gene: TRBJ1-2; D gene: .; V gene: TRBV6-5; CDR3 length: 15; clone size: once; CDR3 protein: CATLRFGEANYGYTF; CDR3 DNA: TGTGCCACCCTCAGGTTCGGGGAAGCTAACTATGGCTACACCTTC
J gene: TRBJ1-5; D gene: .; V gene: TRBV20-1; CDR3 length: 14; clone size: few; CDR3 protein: CSARVEGSNQPQHF; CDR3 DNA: TGCAGTGCTAGAGTAGAGGGTAGCAATCAGCCCCAGCATTTT
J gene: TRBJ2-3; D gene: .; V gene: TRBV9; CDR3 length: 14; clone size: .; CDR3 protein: CASSVAGPRDTQYF; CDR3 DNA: TGTGCCAGCAGCGTAGCCGGGCCCCGGGATACGCAGTATTTT
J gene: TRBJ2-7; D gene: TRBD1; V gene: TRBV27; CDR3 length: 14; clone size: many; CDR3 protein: CASSGQDSGYEQYF; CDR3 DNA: TGTGCCAGCAGTGGACAGGACTCGGGCTACGAGCAGTACTTC
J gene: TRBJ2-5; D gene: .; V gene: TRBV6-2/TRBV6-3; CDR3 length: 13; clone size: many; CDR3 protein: CASSYRELETQYF; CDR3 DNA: TGTGCCAGCAGTTACAGGGAGCTGGAGACCCAGTACTTC
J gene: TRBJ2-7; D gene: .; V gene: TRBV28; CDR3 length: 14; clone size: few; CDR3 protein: CASRGMGGTYEQYF; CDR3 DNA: TGTGCCAGCAGGGGAATGGGGGGAACCTACGAGCAGTACTTC
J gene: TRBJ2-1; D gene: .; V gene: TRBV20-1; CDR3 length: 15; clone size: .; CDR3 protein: CSARALGLTYNEQFF; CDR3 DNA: TGCAGTGCTAGAGCGTTAGGACTTACGTACAATGAGCAGTTCTTC
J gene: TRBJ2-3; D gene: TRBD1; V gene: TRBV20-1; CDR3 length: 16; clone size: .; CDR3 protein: CSAPRETGATTETQYF; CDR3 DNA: TGCAGTGCCCCCCGCGAGACAGGGGCTACCACAGAGACGCAGTATTTT
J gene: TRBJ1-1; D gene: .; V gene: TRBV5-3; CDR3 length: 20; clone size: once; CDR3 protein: CANHCARQASGQKRYTEAFF; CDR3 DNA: TGTGCCAACCATTGTGCCCGACAGGCTAGCGGCCAGAAGAGGTACACTGAAGCTTTCTTT
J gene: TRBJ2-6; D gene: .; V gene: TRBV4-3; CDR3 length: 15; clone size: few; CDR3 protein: CASSYGKSGANVLTF; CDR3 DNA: TGCGCCAGCAGCTACGGGAAGTCTGGGGCCAACGTCCTGACTTTC
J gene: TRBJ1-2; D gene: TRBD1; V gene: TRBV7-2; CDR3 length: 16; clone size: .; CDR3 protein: CASSSPDRAPNYGYTF; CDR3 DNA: TGTGCCAGCAGCTCCCCCGACAGGGCCCCTAACTATGGCTACACCTTC
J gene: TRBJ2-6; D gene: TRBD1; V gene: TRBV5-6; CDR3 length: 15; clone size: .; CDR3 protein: CASSQTGSGANVLTF; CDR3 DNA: TGTGCCAGCAGCCAGACAGGGTCTGGGGCCAACGTCCTGACTTTC
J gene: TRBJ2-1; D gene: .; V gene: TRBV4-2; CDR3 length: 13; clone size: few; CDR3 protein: CASSQEVSREQFF; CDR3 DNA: TGTGCCAGCAGCCAAGAGGTGTCGAGGGAGCAGTTCTTC
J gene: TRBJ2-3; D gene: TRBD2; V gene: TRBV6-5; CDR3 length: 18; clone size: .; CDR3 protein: CASGYSGLPDDSTDTQYF; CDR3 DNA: TGTGCCAGCGGGTACTCGGGACTACCCGACGATAGCACAGATACGCAGTATTTT
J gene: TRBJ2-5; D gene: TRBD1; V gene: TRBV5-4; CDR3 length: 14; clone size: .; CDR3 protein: CASSGDRVEETQYF; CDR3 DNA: TGTGCCAGCAGCGGGGACAGAGTTGAAGAGACCCAGTACTTC
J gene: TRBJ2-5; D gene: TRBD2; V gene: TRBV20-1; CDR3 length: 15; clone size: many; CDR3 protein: CSASPSGGYQETQYF; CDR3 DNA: TGCAGTGCTAGTCCCAGCGGGGGCTACCAAGAGACCCAGTACTTC
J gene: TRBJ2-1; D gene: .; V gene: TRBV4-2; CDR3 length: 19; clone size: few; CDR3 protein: CASSQEESGFGAGLREQFF; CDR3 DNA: TGTGCCAGCAGCCAAGAGGAGTCGGGTTTCGGGGCAGGGCTCAGGGAGCAGTTCTTC
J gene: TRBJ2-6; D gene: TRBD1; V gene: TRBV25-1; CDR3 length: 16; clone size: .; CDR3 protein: CASRGGRTSGANVLTF; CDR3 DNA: TGTGCCAGCCGAGGGGGCAGAACCTCTGGGGCCAACGTCCTGACTTTC
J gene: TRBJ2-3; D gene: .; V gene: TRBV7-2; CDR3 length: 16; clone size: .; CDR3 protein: CASSLEAGLASDTQYF; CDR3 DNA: TGTGCCAGCAGCTTAGAGGCGGGATTGGCGTCAGATACGCAGTATTTT
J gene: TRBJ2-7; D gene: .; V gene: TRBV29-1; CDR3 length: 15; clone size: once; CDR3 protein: CSVEAYPSSYNEQYF; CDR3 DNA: TGCAGCGTTGAAGCATACCCGAGCTCCTACAATGAGCAGTACTTC
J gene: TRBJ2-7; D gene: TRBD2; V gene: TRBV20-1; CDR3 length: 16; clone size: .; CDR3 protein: CSVLSGTSGRVGEQYF; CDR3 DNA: TGCAGTGTCTTATCCGGGACTAGCGGGAGGGTCGGGGAGCAGTACTTC
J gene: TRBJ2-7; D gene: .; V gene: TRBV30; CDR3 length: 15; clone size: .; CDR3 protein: CAWTRGGAGVYEQYF; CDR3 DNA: TGTGCCTGGACTCGGGGAGGGGCAGGGGTCTACGAGCAGTACTTC
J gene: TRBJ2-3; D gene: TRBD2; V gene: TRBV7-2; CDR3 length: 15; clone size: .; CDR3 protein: CASSTSGILEDTQYF; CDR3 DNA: TGTGCCAGCAGCACTAGCGGGATTTTGGAGGATACGCAGTATTTT
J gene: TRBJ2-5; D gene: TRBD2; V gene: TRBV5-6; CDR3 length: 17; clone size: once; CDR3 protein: CASSSQGSGSNGETQYF; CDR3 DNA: TGTGCCAGCAGCTCCCAAGGGAGCGGGAGTAACGGTGAGACCCAGTACTTC
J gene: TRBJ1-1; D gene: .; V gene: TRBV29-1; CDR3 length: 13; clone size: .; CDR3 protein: CSVIWGGYTEAFF; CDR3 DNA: TGCAGCGTGATTTGGGGAGGGTACACTGAAGCTTTCTTT
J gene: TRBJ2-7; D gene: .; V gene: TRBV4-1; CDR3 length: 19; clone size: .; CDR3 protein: CASSQDLGPGDLSSYEQYF; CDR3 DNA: TGCGCCAGCAGCCAAGATCTGGGGCCGGGGGACTTGAGCTCCTACGAGCAGTACTTC
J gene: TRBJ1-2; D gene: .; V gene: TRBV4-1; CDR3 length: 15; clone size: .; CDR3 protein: CASSQVVRGVDGYTF; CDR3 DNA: TGCGCCAGCAGCCAAGTGGTACGGGGTGTCGATGGCTACACCTTC
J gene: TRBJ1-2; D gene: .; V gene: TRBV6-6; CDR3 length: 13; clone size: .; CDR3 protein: CASSADSHDGYTF; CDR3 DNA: TGTGCCAGCAGTGCTGACAGCCACGATGGCTACACCTTC
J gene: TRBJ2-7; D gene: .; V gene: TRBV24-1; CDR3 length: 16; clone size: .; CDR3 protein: CATSDLVGQGRREQYF; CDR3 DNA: TGTGCCACCAGTGATTTAGTCGGCCAGGGACGCCGCGAGCAGTACTTC